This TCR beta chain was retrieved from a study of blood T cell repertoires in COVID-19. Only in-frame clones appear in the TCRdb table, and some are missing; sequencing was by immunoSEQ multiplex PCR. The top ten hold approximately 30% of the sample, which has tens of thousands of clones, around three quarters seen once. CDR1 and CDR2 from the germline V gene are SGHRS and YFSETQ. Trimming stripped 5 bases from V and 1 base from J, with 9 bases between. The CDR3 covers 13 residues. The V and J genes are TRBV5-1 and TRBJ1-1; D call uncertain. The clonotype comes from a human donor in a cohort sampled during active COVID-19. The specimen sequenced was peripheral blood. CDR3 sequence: CASSRIGNTEAFF. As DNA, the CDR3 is TGCGCCAGCAGTAGAATCGGGAACACTGAAGCTTTCTTT.